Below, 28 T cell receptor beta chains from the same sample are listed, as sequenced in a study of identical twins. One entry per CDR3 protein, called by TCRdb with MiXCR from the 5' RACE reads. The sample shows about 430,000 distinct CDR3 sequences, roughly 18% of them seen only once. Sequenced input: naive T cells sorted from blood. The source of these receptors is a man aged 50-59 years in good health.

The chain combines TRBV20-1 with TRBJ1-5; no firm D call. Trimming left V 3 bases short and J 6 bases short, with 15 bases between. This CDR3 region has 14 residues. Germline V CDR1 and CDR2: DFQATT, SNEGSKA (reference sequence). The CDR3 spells CSASLPEHSQPQHF. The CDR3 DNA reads TGCAGTGCTAGTCTTCCCGAACATAGTCAGCCCCAGCATTTT.

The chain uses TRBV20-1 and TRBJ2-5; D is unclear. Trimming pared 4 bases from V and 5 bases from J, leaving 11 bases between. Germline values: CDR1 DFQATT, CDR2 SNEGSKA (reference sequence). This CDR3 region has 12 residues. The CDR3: CSAIGLSETQYF. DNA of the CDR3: TGCAGTGCTATAGGTCTGAGCGAGACCCAGTACTTC.

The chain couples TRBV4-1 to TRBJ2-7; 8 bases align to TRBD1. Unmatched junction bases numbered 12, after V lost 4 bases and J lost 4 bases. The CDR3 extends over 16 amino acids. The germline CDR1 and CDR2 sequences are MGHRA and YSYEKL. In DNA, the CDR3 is TGCGCCAGCAGCCTAGAGCCCGGGACAGGCAATTACGAGCAGTACTTC. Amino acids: CASSLEPGTGNYEQYF.

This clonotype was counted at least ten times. The CDR3 loop is CSARGAGGLRRETQYF. The CDR3 bases are TGCAGTGCTAGAGGAGCGGGGGGGCTAAGGCGAGAGACCCAGTACTTC. V gene TRBV20-1 combines with J gene TRBJ2-5, with 10 bases aligning to TRBD2. J gave up 4 bases and V 1 base, and 9 bases lay outside the gene matches. The CDR3 sequence is 16 residues long. Germline-derived CDR1 and CDR2 are DFQATT and SNEGSKA (reference sequence).

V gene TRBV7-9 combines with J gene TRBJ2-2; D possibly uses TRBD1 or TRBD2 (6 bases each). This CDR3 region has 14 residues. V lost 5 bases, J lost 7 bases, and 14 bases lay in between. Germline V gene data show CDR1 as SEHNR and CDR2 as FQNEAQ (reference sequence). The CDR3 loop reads CASSVGGPSGELFF. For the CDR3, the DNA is TGTGCCAGCAGCGTAGGGGGGCCGAGCGGGGAGCTGTTTTTT.

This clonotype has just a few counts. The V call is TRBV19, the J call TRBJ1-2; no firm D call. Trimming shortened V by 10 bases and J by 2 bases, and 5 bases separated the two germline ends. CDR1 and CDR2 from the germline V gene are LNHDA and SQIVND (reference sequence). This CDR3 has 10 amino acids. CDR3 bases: TGTGCCACCGGGAACTATGGCTACACCTTC. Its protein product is CATGNYGYTF. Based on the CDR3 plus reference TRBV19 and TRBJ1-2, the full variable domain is DGGITQSPKYLFRKEGQNVTLSCEQNLNHDAMYWYRQDPGQGLRLIYYSQIVNDFQKGDIAEGYSVSREKKESFPLTVTSAQKNPTAFYLCATGNYGYTFGSGTRLTVV.

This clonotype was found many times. The CDR3 region is CAISERGLAGVNEQFF. As DNA, the CDR3 is TGTGCCATCAGTGAGAGGGGCCTAGCGGGTGTCAATGAGCAGTTCTTC. The chain couples TRBV10-3 to TRBJ2-1; 8 bases agree with TRBD2. Germline CDR1 ENHRY, CDR2 SYGVKD. The CDR3 contains 16 residues. V lost 2 bases and J lost 6; bases outside the gene matches: 9.

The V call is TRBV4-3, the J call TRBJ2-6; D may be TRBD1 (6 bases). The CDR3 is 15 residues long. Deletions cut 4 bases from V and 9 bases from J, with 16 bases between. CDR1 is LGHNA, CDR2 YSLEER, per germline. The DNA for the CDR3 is TGCGCCAGCAGCCTACAACAGGGCAGAGGCAACGTCCTGACTTTC. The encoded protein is CASSLQQGRGNVLTF.

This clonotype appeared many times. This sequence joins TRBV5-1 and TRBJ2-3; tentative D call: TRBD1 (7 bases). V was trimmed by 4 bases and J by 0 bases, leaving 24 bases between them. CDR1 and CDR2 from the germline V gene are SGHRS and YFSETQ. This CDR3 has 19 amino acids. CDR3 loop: CASSAWRGRRETSTDTQYF. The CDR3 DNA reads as TGCGCCAGCAGCGCATGGAGGGGGCGCAGGGAAACTAGCACAGATACGCAGTATTTT.

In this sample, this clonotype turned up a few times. CDR3 sequence reads: CSAWDRGTYGYTF. CDR3 sequence (DNA): TGCAGTGCATGGGACAGGGGAACCTATGGCTACACCTTC. The V gene is TRBV20-1, the J gene TRBJ1-2; 10 nucleotides agree with TRBD1. The V gene end was trimmed by 6 bases and the J gene end by 4 bases; junction bases not matched to a gene: 5. The CDR3 is 13 amino acids. From germline, CDR1 is DFQATT and CDR2 SNEGSKA (reference sequence).

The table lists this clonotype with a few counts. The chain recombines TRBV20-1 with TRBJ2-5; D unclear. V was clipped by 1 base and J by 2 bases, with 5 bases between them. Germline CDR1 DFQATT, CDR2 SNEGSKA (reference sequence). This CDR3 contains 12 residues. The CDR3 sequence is CSARGRQETQYF. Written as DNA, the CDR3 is TGCAGTGCTAGAGGACGGCAAGAGACCCAGTACTTC.

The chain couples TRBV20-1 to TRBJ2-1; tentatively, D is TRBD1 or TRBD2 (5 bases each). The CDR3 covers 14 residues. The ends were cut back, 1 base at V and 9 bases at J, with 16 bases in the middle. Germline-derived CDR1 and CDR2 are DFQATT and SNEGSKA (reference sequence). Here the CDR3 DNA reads TGCAGTGCTAGAGTCCACGGGGCAACACCTGAGCAGTTCTTC. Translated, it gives CSARVHGATPEQFF.

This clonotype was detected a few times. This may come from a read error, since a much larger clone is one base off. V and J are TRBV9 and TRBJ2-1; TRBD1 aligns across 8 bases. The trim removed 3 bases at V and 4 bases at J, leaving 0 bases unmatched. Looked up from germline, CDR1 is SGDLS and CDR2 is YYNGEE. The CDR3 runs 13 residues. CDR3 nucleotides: TGTGCCAGCAGCGGGGACAGGTACAATGAGCAGTTCTTC. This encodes CASSGDRYNEQFF.

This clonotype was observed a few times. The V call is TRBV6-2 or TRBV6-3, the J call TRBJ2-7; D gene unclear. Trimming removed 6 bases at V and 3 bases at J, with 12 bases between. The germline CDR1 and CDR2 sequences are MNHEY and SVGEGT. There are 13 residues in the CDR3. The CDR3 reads CASRKTSVYEQYF. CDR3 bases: TGTGCCAGCAGAAAGACATCCGTCTACGAGCAGTACTTC.

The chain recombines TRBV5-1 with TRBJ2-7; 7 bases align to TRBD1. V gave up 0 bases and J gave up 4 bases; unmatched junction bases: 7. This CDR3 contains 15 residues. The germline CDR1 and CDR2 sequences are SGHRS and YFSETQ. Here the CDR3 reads CASSLESGGLYEQYF. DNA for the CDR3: TGCGCCAGCAGCTTGGAGTCAGGGGGTCTGTACGAGCAGTACTTC.

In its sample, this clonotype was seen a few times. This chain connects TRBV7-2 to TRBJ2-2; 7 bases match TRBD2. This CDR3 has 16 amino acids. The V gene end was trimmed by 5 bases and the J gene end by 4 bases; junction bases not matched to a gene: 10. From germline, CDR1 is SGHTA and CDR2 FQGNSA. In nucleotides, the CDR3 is TGTGCCAGCAGCGCGGCGGCGGGAGATATCACCGGGGAGCTGTTTTTT. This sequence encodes CASSAAAGDITGELFF.

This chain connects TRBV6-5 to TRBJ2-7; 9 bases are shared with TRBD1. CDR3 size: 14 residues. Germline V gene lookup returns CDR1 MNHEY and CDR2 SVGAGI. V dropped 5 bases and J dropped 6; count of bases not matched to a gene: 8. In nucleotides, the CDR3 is TGTGCCAGCAGTCACAAACAGGGGGCAGGCGAGCAGTACTTC. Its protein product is CASSHKQGAGEQYF.

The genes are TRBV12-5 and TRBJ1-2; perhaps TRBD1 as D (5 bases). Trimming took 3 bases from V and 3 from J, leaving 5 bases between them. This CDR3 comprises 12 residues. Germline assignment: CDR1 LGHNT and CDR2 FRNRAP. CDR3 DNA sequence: TGTGCTAGTGGTTTAGGGGACTATGGCTACACCTTC. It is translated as CASGLGDYGYTF.

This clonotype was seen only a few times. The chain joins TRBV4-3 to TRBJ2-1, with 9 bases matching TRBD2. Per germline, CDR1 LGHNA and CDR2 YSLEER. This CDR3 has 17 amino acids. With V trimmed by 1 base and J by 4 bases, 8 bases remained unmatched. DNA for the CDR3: TGCGCCAGCAGCCAAGTCGTAGCGGGAGTGGGATACAATGAGCAGTTCTTC. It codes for CASSQVVAGVGYNEQFF.

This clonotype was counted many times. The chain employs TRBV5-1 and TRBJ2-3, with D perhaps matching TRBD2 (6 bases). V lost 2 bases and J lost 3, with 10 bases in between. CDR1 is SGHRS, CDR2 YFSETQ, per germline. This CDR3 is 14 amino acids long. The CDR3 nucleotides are TGCGCCAGCAGCTTCGGAGGGAGAACAGATACGCAGTATTTT. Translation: CASSFGGRTDTQYF.

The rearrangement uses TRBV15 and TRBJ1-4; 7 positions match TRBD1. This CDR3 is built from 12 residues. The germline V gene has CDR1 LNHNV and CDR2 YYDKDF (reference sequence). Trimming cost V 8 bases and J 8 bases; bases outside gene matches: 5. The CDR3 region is CATAGTAEKLFF. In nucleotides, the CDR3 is TGTGCCACCGCCGGGACAGCAGAAAAACTGTTTTTT.

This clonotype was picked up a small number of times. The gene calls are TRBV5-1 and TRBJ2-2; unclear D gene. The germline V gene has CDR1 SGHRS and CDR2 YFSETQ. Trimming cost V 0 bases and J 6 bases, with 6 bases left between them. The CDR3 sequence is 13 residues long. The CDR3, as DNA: TGCGCCAGCAGCTTGGCCTTAGCCGGGGAGCTGTTTTTT. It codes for CASSLALAGELFF.

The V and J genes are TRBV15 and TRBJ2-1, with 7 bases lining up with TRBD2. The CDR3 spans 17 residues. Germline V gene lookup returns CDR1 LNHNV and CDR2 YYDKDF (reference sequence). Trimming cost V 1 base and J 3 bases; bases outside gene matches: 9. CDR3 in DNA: TGTGCCACCAGCAGAGGTGGTAGCGGGTCAATCTACAATGAGCAGTTCTTC. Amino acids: CATSRGGSGSIYNEQFF.

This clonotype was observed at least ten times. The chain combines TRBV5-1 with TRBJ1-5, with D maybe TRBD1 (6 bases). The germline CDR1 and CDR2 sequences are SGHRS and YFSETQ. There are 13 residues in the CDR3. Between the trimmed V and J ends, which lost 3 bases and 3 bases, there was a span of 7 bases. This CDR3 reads CASSWGPNQPQHF. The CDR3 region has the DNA TGCGCCAGCAGCTGGGGGCCCAATCAGCCCCAGCATTTT. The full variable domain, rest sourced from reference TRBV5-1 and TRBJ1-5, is KAGVTQTPRYLIKTRGQQVTLSCSPISGHRSVSWYQQTPGQGLQFLFEYFSETQRNKGNFPGRFSGRQFSNSRSEMNVSTLELGDSALYLCASSWGPNQPQHFGDGTRLSIL.

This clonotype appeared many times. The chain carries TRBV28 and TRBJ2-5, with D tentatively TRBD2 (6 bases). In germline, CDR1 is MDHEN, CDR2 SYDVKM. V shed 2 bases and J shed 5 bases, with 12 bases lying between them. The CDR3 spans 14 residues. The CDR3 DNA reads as TGTGCCAGCAGTTTACAGGGTGGGAGGGAGACCCAGTACTTC. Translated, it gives CASSLQGGRETQYF. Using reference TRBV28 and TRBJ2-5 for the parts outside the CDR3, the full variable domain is DVKVTQSSRYLVKRTGEKVFLECVQDMDHENMFWYRQDPGLGLRLIYFSYDVKMKEKGDIPEGYSVSREKKERFSLILESASTNQTSMYLCASSLQGGRETQYFGPGTRLLVL.

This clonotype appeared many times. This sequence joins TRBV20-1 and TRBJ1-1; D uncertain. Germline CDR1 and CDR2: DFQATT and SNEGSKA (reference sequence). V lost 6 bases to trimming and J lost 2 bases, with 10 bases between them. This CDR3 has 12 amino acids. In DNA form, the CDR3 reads TGCAGTGCCCGAACCCTTAACACTGAAGCTTTCTTT. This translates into CSARTLNTEAFF.

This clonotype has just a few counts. CDR3 nucleotide sequence: TGTGCCAGCAGCCCCTTGAGCGGTCCTTCCTCATGGGAGACCCAGTACTTC. Translation: CASSPLSGPSSWETQYF. V gene TRBV7-3 combines with J gene TRBJ2-5, with D possibly TRBD2 on 5 matching bases. This CDR3 comprises 17 residues. V lost 5 bases to trimming and J lost 5 bases, with 24 bases between them. The V gene's germline CDR1 is SGHTA and CDR2 FQGTGA.

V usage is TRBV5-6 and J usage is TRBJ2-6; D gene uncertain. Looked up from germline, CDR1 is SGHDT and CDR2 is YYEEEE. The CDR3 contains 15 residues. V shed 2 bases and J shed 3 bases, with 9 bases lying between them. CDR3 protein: CASSLSGRGANVLTF. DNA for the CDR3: TGTGCCAGCAGCTTATCCGGGCGTGGGGCCAACGTCCTGACTTTC.